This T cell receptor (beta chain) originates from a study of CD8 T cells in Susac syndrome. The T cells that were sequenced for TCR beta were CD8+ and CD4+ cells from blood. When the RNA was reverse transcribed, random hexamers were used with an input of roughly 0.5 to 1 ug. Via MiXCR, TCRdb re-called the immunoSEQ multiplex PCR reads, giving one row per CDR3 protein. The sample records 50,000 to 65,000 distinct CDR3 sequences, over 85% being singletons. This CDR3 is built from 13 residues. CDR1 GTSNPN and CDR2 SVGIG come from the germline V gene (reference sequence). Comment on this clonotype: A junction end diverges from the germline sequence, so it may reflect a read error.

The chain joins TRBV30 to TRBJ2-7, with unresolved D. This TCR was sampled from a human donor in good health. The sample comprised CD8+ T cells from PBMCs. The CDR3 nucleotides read TGTGCCTGGAGCCCGACTGTAACCTACGGGCAGTACTTC. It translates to CAWSPTVTYGQYF.